This T cell receptor (beta chain) emerged from a study of T cells in Graves' hyperthyroidism and ophthalmopathy (dated by TCRdb to the late 2010s). General notes on the study: Peripheral blood samples were taken at initial diagnosis, before any treatment was given. To identify distinguishing TCR V-J signatures, a discovery cohort of about 100 patients was used, comprising approximately 40 with Graves' ophthalmopathy and around 60 with stable Graves' hyperthyroidism. Prospective prediction of ophthalmopathy was tested in an independent validation cohort consisting of fewer than 20 hyperthyroidism patients and around 16 patients who later progressed to ophthalmopathy. For training and testing, the 80 to 100 patients in the discovery cohort were randomly divided in a 7:3 ratio. The study also compared thyroid tissue and blood T-cell repertoires from about six Graves' hyperthyroidism patients. Following sampling, methimazole starting at 30 mg daily was given to hyperthyroidism patients, and high-dose intravenous methylprednisolone was given to ophthalmopathy patients. The paper describes TCR Vbeta CDR3 sequencing of about 140 peripheral blood samples, made up of 43 ophthalmopathy patients, more than 70 hyperthyroidism patients and 17 progressor patients.

Moderately to severely active disease, a Clinical Activity Score of at least 3, a NOSPECS grade of at least 4, and a duration under 3 months were present in ophthalmopathy patients. Exclusion was applied to patients with uncontrolled infections, other autoimmune diseases, pregnancy or lactation. Clinical symptoms, serum thyroxine and TRAb, thyroid ultrasound, and orbital computed tomography formed the basis for the diagnoses. PBMCs were separated from roughly 9.6 ml of fresh peripheral blood using Ficoll-Paque density gradient centrifugation. Total RNA was extracted with Trizol reagent, and quality was checked on an Agilent 2100 Bioanalyzer. Study-level results and caveats: A 13 V-J signature model separated ophthalmopathy from stable hyperthyroidism, with roughly 88% sensitivity and 81.08% specificity in cross-validation and 80%/75% in testing. In validation, the model predicted progression to ophthalmopathy with just under 71% sensitivity and around 72% specificity, a median of around six months before onset. Sample size was not statistically predetermined, and investigators were not blinded to group allocation. Blood samples also contained most of the expanded thyroid clonotypes (frequency above 0.001), which suggests that blood repertoires may reflect thyroid immune responses.

Amplification of TCR beta CDR3 regions was carried out from RNA transcripts. The first round of RT-PCR for the TCR CDR3 was performed with the HTBI primer set and the Qiagen OneStep RT-PCR kit. The libraries were constructed in a second round of multiplex PCR and then size-selected and purified. Paired-end sequencing of the libraries was performed with 100 bp reads on an Illumina HiSeq2000. Per the original workflow: SOAPnuke was used to process the raw data, with reads discarded if the reads contained adapters or uncalled bases, had a mean Phred below 15, or lacked an exact constant-primer or identifier match. COPE v1.2.5 was used to merge high-quality paired reads, and clonotypes were defined as unique nucleotide sequences. MiTCR v1.1 was used to align clonotypes to the IMGT TRBV, TRBD and TRBJ reference segments. The analysis included only V-J combinations with a frequency above 0.0001, which together covered 99.2% of the repertoires. A TCS score was defined as the ratio of F50 (clonal expansion) to E x V (chaos), with BLOSUM62-based TCRdist applied between CDR3 peptides within each V-J. Welch's t-statistics and random forest reduced 500 to 550 V-J features to under 15, which were used in a naive Bayes classifier (R e1071). The raw public data were reprocessed by TCRdb itself: fastp quality trimming at Q25, MiXCR clonotype calling, in-frame beta chains only. All rows with the same CDR3 protein become a single entry with the most common DNA and genes. TCRdb, not the original authors, processed these V and J calls. Within this sample are approximately 690,000 distinct CDR3 sequences, with around 15% of them counted one time only. Under 15% of the sample is in the top ten clones.

The trim is 4 bases for V and 1 base for J, with a gap of 23 bases between the germline ends. Reading from cysteine to phenylalanine, the CDR3 counts 18 amino acids. Solely the CDR3 DNA is kept, with 54 bases framed from the first base. According to the germline V gene, CDR1 reads SGHRS and CDR2 reads YFSETQ. Comment on this clonotype: This clone's antigen is unknown. It has no much larger one-base neighbor in the sample; base qualities were not kept.

Recombination joined TRBV5-1 with TRBJ2-5; the D gene identity is not certain. Sample: blood. The sequence was collected from a woman aged 45 to 65 with Graves' ophthalmopathy. The CDR3 region has the sequence CASSETPIGRGIQETQYF. The DNA sequence follows: TGCGCCAGCAGCGAAACCCCCATTGGGCGAGGAATCCAAGAGACCCAGTACTTC. With the rest looked up from the reference TRBV5-1 and TRBJ2-5 genes rather than sequenced, the full variable domain is KAGVTQTPRYLIKTRGQQVTLSCSPISGHRSVSWYQQTPGQGLQFLFEYFSETQRNKGNFPGRFSGRQFSNSRSEMNVSTLELGDSALYLCASSETPIGRGIQETQYFGPGTRLLVL.